Listed below are T cell receptor beta chains from one sample, sequenced in a study of blood T cell repertoires in COVID-19. Method: immunoSEQ multiplex PCR; TCRdb's copy keeps in-frame clones and lacks some. This sample has about 350,000 clones, with 87% found just once. The sample comprised peripheral blood. The receptors come from a woman aged 45-65 years with COVID-19, enrolled during active disease. CDR3s include the opening cysteine and the closing phenylalanine or tryptophan. D genes are given only for firm matches. Not every row has a clone size; where given, it reads once, few, many or a size class.

TRBJ1-1 | TRBV19 | 14 | once | TRBD1 | TGTGCCAGTGCTGTGACAGGGATGAACACTGAAGCTTTCTTT | CASAVTGMNTEAFF
TRBJ2-1 | TRBV7-9 | 15 | few | TRBD1 | TGTGCCAGCAGCTTAACCGGGACAGTCAAGGATGAGCAGTTCTTC | CASSLTGTVKDEQFF
TRBJ2-1 | TRBV5-1 | 16 | . | . | TGCGCCAGCAGCTTGACGACAGGCCCCCTGAACAATGAGCAGTTCTTC | CASSLTTGPLNNEQFF
TRBJ2-1 | TRBV11-3 | 12 | . | . | TGTGCCAGCAGCTTAGCTAGGAATGAGCAGTTCTTC | CASSLARNEQFF
TRBJ1-3 | TRBV6-5 | 16 | . | TRBD1 | TGTGCCAGCAGTTTTTTCAGGACAGGGCCGGGAAACACCATATATTTT | CASSFFRTGPGNTIYF
TRBJ1-2 | TRBV10-3 | 14 | few | TRBD1 | TGTGCCATCAGTGACCGACAGGGTAGAGATGGCTACACCTTC | CAISDRQGRDGYTF
TRBJ1-3 | TRBV11-3 | 13 | few | . | TGTGCCAGCAGCTTTGGGCCTGGAAACACCATATATTTT | CASSFGPGNTIYF
TRBJ2-6 | TRBV2 | 15 | few | . | TGTGCCAGCCGCGATGAGGTTGCTGGGGCCAACGTCCTGACTTTC | CASRDEVAGANVLTF
TRBJ1-1 | TRBV6-5 | 15 | . | . | TGTGCCAGCAGTCTATATGACATACAGAACACTGAAGCTTTCTTT | CASSLYDIQNTEAFF
TRBJ2-1 | TRBV20-1 | 11 | . | . | TGCAGTGTTGGGACTCCCAATGAGCAGTTCTTC | CSVGTPNEQFF
TRBJ2-7 | TRBV10-2 | 11 | . | . | TGCGCCAGCAGTGACCGGGGCGAGCAGTACTTC | CASSDRGEQYF
TRBJ2-7 | TRBV18 | 14 | . | . | TGTGCCAGCTCACCCCAGCCGACAGGTTACGAGCAGTACTTC | CASSPQPTGYEQYF
TRBJ2-2 | TRBV11-2 | 15 | few | . | TGTGCCAGCAGCTTAGGAGGCGGCTACACCGGGGAGCTGTTTTTT | CASSLGGGYTGELFF
TRBJ1-2 | TRBV29-1 | 13 | . | TRBD1 | TGCAGCGCTATCACAGGGGCCAACTATGGCTACACCTTC | CSAITGANYGYTF
TRBJ2-7 | TRBV11-2 | 16 | . | . | TGTGCCAGCAGCTTAGCGGGGAGGAAGTATACCTACGAGCAGTACTTC | CASSLAGRKYTYEQYF
TRBJ2-4 | TRBV10-1 | 14 | . | . | TGCGCCAGCAGTGAAGAGGGATTCCAAAACATTCAGTACTTC | CASSEEGFQNIQYF
TRBJ1-1 | TRBV5-1 | 16 | . | . | TGCGCCAGCAGCCCCCAGTTACCGGGGGAGAACACTGAAGCTTTCTTT | CASSPQLPGENTEAFF
TRBJ2-1 | TRBV5-4 | 15 | . | TRBD2 | TGTGCCAGCAGCCCCAGACTAGCGGGAGGCAATGAGCAGTTCTTC | CASSPRLAGGNEQFF
TRBJ2-3 | TRBV9 | 17 | . | TRBD2 | TGTGCCAGCAGCGTAGGCAGGCTAGCGGGAGTCACAGATACGCAGTATTTT | CASSVGRLAGVTDTQYF
TRBJ1-2 | TRBV29-1 | 15 | . | TRBD1 | TGCAGCGTTGACTCTGACAGGGGGCTAAACTATGGCTACACCTTC | CSVDSDRGLNYGYTF
TRBJ2-7 | TRBV5-1 | 17 | . | TRBD2 | TGCGCCAGCAGCCACGGGACTAGCGGATTTAAAAACTACGAGCAGTACTTC | CASSHGTSGFKNYEQYF
TRBJ1-3 | TRBV30 | 15 | . | TRBD1 | TGTGCCTGGAGCGAACCCACAGGGGTAGGAAACACCATATATTTT | CAWSEPTGVGNTIYF
TRBJ1-5 | TRBV9 | 15 | . | TRBD1 | TGTGCCAGCAGCGTAGGGACAGGGGGCGATCAGCCCCAGCATTTT | CASSVGTGGDQPQHF
TRBJ1-1 | TRBV27 | 14 | . | TRBD1 | TGTGCCAGCAGTCCACGGACAGGGGGCACTGAAGCTTTCTTT | CASSPRTGGTEAFF
TRBJ2-1 | TRBV5-6 | 11 | . | TRBD1 | TGTGCCAGCAGAAACGACAGGGTTTGGTTCTTC | CASRNDRVWFF
TRBJ2-5 | TRBV5-4 | 15 | . | . | TGTGCCAGCAGCTTGTCGGGGGACTCTATAGAGACCCAGTACTTC | CASSLSGDSIETQYF
TRBJ1-5 | TRBV27 | 12 | . | . | TGTGCCAGCGGTACCGGGAGGGAGCCCCAGCATTTT | CASGTGREPQHF
TRBJ1-2 | TRBV21-1 | 15 | . | . | TGTGCCAGCAGCAAACTGCAACAGGGCAATGGTGGCTACACCTTC | CASSKLQQGNGGYTF
TRBJ2-3 | TRBV5-1 | 15 | . | TRBD2 | TGCGCCAGCAGCTCGGGACTAGCGGACACAGATACGCAGTATTTT | CASSSGLADTDTQYF
TRBJ2-3 | TRBV2 | 13 | . | . | TGTGCCAGCAGTAGAGGTAGCACAGATACGCAGTATTTT | CASSRGSTDTQYF
TRBJ1-1 | TRBV15 | 16 | few | . | TGTGCCACCAGCAGAGATCTGCGGGGCCGGAACACTGAAGCTTTCTTT | CATSRDLRGRNTEAFF
TRBJ2-3 | TRBV9 | 15 | . | . | TGTGCCAGCAGCGTAGCTGGGGTGGGAGCAGATACGCAGTATTTT | CASSVAGVGADTQYF
TRBJ1-5 | TRBV4-3 | 15 | once | . | TGCGCCAGCAGCCAAGAATACAGCAGCAATCAGCCCCAGCATTTT | CASSQEYSSNQPQHF
TRBJ2-4 | TRBV6-5 | 16 | . | . | TGTGCCAGCAGTTACGGGCACACTGGCTCCAAAAACATTCAGTACTTC | CASSYGHTGSKNIQYF
TRBJ2-3 | TRBV24-1 | 14 | . | . | TGTGCCACCAGTGACCCCTCGGGGGAAGATACGCAGTATTTT | CATSDPSGEDTQYF
TRBJ2-2 | TRBV29-1 | 14 | . | TRBD2 | TGCAGCGCCCGACTAGCGGCGAACACCGGGGAGCTGTTTTTT | CSARLAANTGELFF
TRBJ1-1 | TRBV6-6 | 13 | few | . | TGTGCCAGCAGTTACCGGGCGGGATCGGAAGCTTTCTTT | CASSYRAGSEAFF
TRBJ2-7 | TRBV5-1 | 14 | few | TRBD1 | TGCGCCAGCAGCTGGAGGCAGGGGGCCTACGAGCAGTACTTC | CASSWRQGAYEQYF
TRBJ2-6 | TRBV5-1 | 19 | . | . | TGCGCCAGCAGCTTGGCCCTTCGACTGCCCGGTTCTGGGGCCAACGTCCTGACTTTC | CASSLALRLPGSGANVLTF
TRBJ2-1 | TRBV3-1/TRBV3-2 | 16 | . | TRBD2 | TGTGCCAGCAGCCCCTCGACTAGCGGGAGTGCTAATGAGCAGTTCTTC | CASSPSTSGSANEQFF
TRBJ2-5 | TRBV10-2 | 15 | . | TRBD2 | TGCGCCAGCAGGAACCCGACTAGCGGGAAAGAGACCCAGTACTTC | CASRNPTSGKETQYF
TRBJ1-1 | TRBV10-3 | 15 | . | TRBD1 | TGTGCCATCAGCCCGTTGACAGGGATGAACACTGAAGCTTTCTTT | CAISPLTGMNTEAFF
TRBJ2-1 | TRBV10-3 | 16 | once | TRBD2 | TGTGCCATCAGTGAGTCAGGACTAGCGGGACGCAATGAGCAGTTCTTC | CAISESGLAGRNEQFF